The 18 T cell receptor beta chains below come from one sample, sequenced in a study of cytomegalovirus exposure and HLA in healthy donors. The PCR was carried out with 60 Vbeta primers and 13 Jbeta primers. Here immunoSEQ multiplex PCR was the method, and the copy in TCRdb shows in-frame clones only, minus some. This table holds roughly 250,000 clones, about 83% found once. The specimen sequenced was PBMCs. These receptors were taken from a woman in her 40s in good health and CMV-seropositive.

The chain is built from TRBV5-1 and TRBJ2-5; TRBD2 matches at 13 bases. The CDR3 is 16 amino acids. V shed 1 base, J shed 4 bases, and the junction held 4 bases outside the gene matches. Germline CDR1 is SGHRS and CDR2 is YFSETQ. CDR3 nucleotides: TGCGCCAGCAGCTTGCCTGGACTAGCGGGAGCAGAGACCCAGTACTTC. Translated: CASSLPGLAGAETQYF.

This clone was picked up one time. This chain connects TRBV7-2 to TRBJ1-1; TRBD1 matches at 8 bases. The CDR3 is 16 residues long. The germline V gene has CDR1 SGHTA and CDR2 FQGNSA. The junction had 13 bases not matched to a gene; V was cut back by 3 bases and J by 7 bases. The CDR3 nucleotides are TGTGCCAGCAGCTTTCCCACCGTCAGGGGGCCGGGTGAAGCTTTCTTT. Amino acid sequence: CASSFPTVRGPGEAFF.

The table lists this clone with a few counts. The chain links TRBV18 to TRBJ2-1; TRBD2 matches at 11 bases. Germline V gene lookup returns CDR1 KGHSH and CDR2 LQKENI. CDR3 size: 16 residues. After removal of 3 bases from V and 6 bases from J, the junction contained 7 bases not matched to a gene. CDR3 bases: TGTGCCAGCTCACCCGGGACTAGCGGAGCCACCAATGAGCAGTTCTTC. As protein: CASSPGTSGATNEQFF.

The chain links TRBV7-2 to TRBJ2-2, with 9 bases aligning to TRBD2. After removal of 1 base from V and 1 base from J, the junction contained 10 bases not matched to a gene. CDR1 is SGHTA and CDR2 is FQGNSA in the germline V gene. This CDR3 has 19 amino acids. CDR3 DNA: TGTGCCAGCAGCTTAGGCCAGGTGGCGGGAGGGCGGAACACCGGGGAGCTGTTTTTT. Protein sequence: CASSLGQVAGGRNTGELFF.

The gene calls are TRBV12-5 and TRBJ1-2; D uncertain. The length of the CDR3 is 12 residues. Deletions cut 2 bases from V and 7 bases from J, with 8 bases between. CDR1 is LGHNT, CDR2 FRNRAP, per germline. CDR3 sequence (DNA): TGTGCTAGTGGTTTGAGGGCGGGTGGCTACACCTTC. Amino acids: CASGLRAGGYTF.

This clone was seen just once. The chain uses TRBV7-9 and TRBJ1-1; D uncertain. The CDR3 is 14 residues long. Trimming removed 0 bases at V and 0 bases at J, with 5 bases between. Germline V gives CDR1 SEHNR, CDR2 FQNEAQ (reference sequence). The CDR3, as DNA: TGTGCCAGCAGCTTAGCTTCAGTGAACACTGAAGCTTTCTTT. Translating gives CASSLASVNTEAFF.

This clone was detected only once. This chain connects TRBV5-6 to TRBJ2-7, with TRBD2 identical over 8 bases. CDR3 size: 14 residues. Germline CDR1 SGHDT, CDR2 YYEEEE. Unmatched junction bases numbered 5, after V lost 4 bases and J lost 2 bases. The CDR3 protein is CASSTAGATYEQYF. The CDR3 nucleotides read TGTGCCAGCAGCACAGCGGGAGCTACCTACGAGCAGTACTTC.

V usage is TRBV6-5 and J usage is TRBJ1-3, with D maybe TRBD1 (6 bases). The CDR3 is made up of 16 amino acids. Between the trimmed V and J ends, which lost 0 bases and 2 bases, there was a span of 11 bases. CDR1 and CDR2 from the germline V gene are MNHEY and SVGAGI. This chain's CDR3 is CASSYSGGPPGNTIYF. The CDR3 DNA follows: TGTGCCAGCAGTTACTCGGGGGGGCCCCCTGGAAACACCATATATTTT.

This chain connects TRBV4-3 to TRBJ1-5; TRBD1 is a possible D gene (6 bases). The CDR3 length is 17 residues. CDR1 is LGHNA, CDR2 YSLEER, per germline. V was clipped by 0 bases and J by 3 bases, with 15 bases between them. The CDR3 region has the DNA TGCGCCAGCAGCCAAGAGTTTGAGGACAGCTACAATCAGCCCCAGCATTTT. This sequence encodes CASSQEFEDSYNQPQHF.

The chain joins TRBV28 to TRBJ2-7; 8 positions match TRBD2. Trimming at V came to 4 bases and at J to 2 bases, leaving 7 bases not matched to a gene. Germline V gene data show CDR1 as MDHEN and CDR2 as SYDVKM. The CDR3 extends over 15 amino acids. The CDR3 sequence: CASSSAGRGTYEQYF. In nucleotides, the CDR3 is TGTGCCAGCAGTTCTGCCGGGAGGGGTACCTACGAGCAGTACTTC. The whole variable domain, filled in from reference TRBV28 and TRBJ2-7, reads DVKVTQSSRYLVKRTGEKVFLECVQDMDHENMFWYRQDPGLGLRLIYFSYDVKMKEKGDIPEGYSVSREKKERFSLILESASTNQTSMYLCASSSAGRGTYEQYFGPGTRLTVT.

The V call is TRBV18, the J call TRBJ2-5; a possible D gene is TRBD2 (5 bases). Germline V gene data show CDR1 as KGHSH and CDR2 as LQKENI. V was trimmed by 5 bases and J by 2 bases, leaving 9 bases between them. The CDR3 sequence is 13 residues long. The CDR3 region has the DNA TGTGCCAGCTCAACCGGACTGCAAGAGACCCAGTACTTC. This translates into CASSTGLQETQYF. The complete variable domain, with remaining parts taken from reference TRBV18 and TRBJ2-5, reads NAGVMQNPRHLVRRRGQEARLRCSPMKGHSHVYWYRQLPEEGLKFMVYLQKENIIDESGMPKERFSAEFPKEGPSILRIQQVVRGDSAAYFCASSTGLQETQYFGPGTRLLVL.

The rearrangement joins TRBV6-1 to TRBJ2-7; no definite D call. CDR1 and CDR2 (germline): MNHNS, SASEGT. V shed 0 bases and J shed 0 bases, with 12 bases lying between them. The CDR3 is made up of 16 amino acids. As DNA, the CDR3 is TGTGCCAGCAGTGAAGCGGTACCGTTGAGCTCCTACGAGCAGTACTTC. This translates into CASSEAVPLSSYEQYF.

This clone has more than one count but fewer than ten. Other nucleotide sequences from this sample produce the same CDR3. The CDR3 here is CAWGRGPLQETQYF. The CDR3 region has the DNA TGTGCCTGGGGCCGGGGTCCCCTTCAAGAGACCCAGTACTTC. The J gene is TRBJ2-5, the V gene TRBV30, with D possibly being TRBD2 (5 bases). The germline V gene has CDR1 GTSNPN and CDR2 SVGIG (reference sequence). This CDR3 has 14 residues. V lost 5 bases and J 2 bases, leaving 15 bases between the germline ends.

This chain links TRBV11-2 with TRBJ2-4; D call uncertain. The CDR3 extends over 16 amino acids. CDR1 and CDR2 (germline): SGHAT, FQNNGV. Trimming took 5 bases from V and 9 from J, leaving 23 bases between them. CDR3 loop: CASSPHFGSYSGIQYF. The CDR3 bases are TGTGCCAGCAGCCCGCACTTCGGGTCCTATTCTGGCATTCAGTACTTC.

In its sample, this clone was seen once. J is TRBJ2-5 and V is TRBV29-1; 8 bases agree with TRBD1. The DNA end lines up better with TRBJ2-7; the J call may be wrong. The CDR3 sequence is 12 residues long. Germline CDR1 SQVTM, CDR2 ANQGSEA. The CDR3 nucleotides read TGCAGCGTTGAGACGGACAGGGCCGAGCAGTACTTC. Encoded protein: CSVETDRAEQYF.

The chain has TRBV25-1 and TRBJ2-1, with 13 nucleotides matching TRBD2. CDR3 size: 16 residues. V was clipped by 3 bases and J by 5 bases; unmatched bases: 4. Looked up from germline, CDR1 is MGHDK and CDR2 is SYGVNS. The CDR3 sequence is CASSDGTSGTHNEQFF. CDR3 DNA: TGTGCCAGCAGTGACGGGACTAGCGGGACTCACAATGAGCAGTTCTTC.

This clone was counted a single time. The genes are TRBV7-2 and TRBJ1-5, with 10 bases matching TRBD1. CDR1 is SGHTA, CDR2 FQGNSA, per germline. Trimming took 6 bases from V and 2 from J; bases not matched to a gene: 4. The length of the CDR3 is 15 residues. CDR3 protein: CASRSGTGGNQPQHF. The CDR3 region has the DNA TGTGCCAGCAGGTCCGGGACAGGGGGCAATCAGCCCCAGCATTTT. The variable domain in full, with the rest retrieved from reference TRBV7-2 and TRBJ1-5, is GAGVSQSPSNKVTEKGKDVELRCDPISGHTALYWYRQSLGQGLEFLIYFQGNSAPDKSGLPSDRFSAERTGGSVSTLTIQRTQQEDSAVYLCASRSGTGGNQPQHFGDGTRLSIL.

The chain combines TRBV19 with TRBJ2-1, with TRBD2 matching 8 bases. The CDR3 consists of 16 residues. Germline lookup yields CDR1 LNHDA and CDR2 SQIVND (reference sequence). The trim removed 6 bases at V and 1 base at J, leaving 8 bases unmatched. The CDR3 is CASRPVAGRSYNEQFF. CDR3 bases: TGTGCCAGTAGACCCGTAGCGGGAAGGTCCTACAATGAGCAGTTCTTC.